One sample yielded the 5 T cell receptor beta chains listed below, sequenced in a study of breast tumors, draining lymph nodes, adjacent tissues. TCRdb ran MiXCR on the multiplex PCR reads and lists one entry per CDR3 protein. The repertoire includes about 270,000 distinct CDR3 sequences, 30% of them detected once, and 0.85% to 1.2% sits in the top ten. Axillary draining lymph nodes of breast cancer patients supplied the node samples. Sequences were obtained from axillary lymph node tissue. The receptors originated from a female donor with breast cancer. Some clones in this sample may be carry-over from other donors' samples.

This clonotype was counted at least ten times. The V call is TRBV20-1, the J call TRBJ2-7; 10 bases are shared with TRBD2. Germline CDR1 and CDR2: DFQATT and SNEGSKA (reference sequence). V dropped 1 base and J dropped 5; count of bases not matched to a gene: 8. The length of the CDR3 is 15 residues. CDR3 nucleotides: TGCAGTGCTAGAGGGCAGCTAGCGGGAGATAACGAGCAGTACTTC. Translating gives CSARGQLAGDNEQYF.

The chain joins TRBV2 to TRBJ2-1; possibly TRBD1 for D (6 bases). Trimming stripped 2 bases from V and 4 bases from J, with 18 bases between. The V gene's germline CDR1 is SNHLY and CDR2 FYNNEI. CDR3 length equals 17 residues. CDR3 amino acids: CASSESGGSKGYNEQFF. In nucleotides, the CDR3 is TGTGCCAGCAGTGAAAGTGGGGGCAGCAAGGGATACAATGAGCAGTTCTTC. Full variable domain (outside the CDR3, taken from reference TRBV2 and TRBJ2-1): EPEVTQTPSHQVTQMGQEVILRCVPISNHLYFYWYRQILGQKVEFLVSFYNNEISEKSEIFDDQFSVERPDGSNFTLKIRSTKLEDSAMYFCASSESGGSKGYNEQFFGPGTRLTVL.

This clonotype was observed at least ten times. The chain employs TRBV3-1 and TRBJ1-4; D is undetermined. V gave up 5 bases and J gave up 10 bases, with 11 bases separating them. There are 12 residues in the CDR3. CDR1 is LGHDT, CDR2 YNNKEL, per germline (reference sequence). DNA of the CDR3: TGTGCCAGCAGCGCCACCCGCTTAAAACTGTTTTTT. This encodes CASSATRLKLFF.

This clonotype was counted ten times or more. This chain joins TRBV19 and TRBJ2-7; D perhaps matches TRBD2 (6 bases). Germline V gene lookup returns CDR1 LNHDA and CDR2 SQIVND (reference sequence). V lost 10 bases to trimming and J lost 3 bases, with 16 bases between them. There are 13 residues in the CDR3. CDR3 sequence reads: CATRDFGSYEQYF. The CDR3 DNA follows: TGTGCCACACGGGACTTCGGAAGCTACGAGCAGTACTTC.

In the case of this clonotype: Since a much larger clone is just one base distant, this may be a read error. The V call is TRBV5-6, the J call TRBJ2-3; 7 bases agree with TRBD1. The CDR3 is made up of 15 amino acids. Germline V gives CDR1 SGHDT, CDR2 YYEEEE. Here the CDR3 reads CAGSLGTTGSDTQYF. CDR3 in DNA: TGTGCCGGCAGCTTAGGAACGACAGGGTCAGATACGCAGTATTTT.